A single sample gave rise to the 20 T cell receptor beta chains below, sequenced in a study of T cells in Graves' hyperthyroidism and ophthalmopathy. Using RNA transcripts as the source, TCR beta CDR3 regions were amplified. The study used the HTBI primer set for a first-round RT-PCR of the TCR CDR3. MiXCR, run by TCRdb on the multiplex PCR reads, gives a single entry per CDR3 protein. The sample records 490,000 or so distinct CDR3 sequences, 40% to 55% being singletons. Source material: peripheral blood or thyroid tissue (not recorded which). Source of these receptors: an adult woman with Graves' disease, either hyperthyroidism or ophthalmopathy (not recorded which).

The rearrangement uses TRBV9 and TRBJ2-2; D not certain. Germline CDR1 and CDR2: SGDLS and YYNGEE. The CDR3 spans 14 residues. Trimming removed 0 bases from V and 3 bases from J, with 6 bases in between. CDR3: CASSVGVHTGELFF. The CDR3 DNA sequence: TGTGCCAGCAGCGTAGGGGTCCACACCGGGGAGCTGTTTTTT. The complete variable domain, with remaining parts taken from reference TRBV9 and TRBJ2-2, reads DSGVTQTPKHLITATGQRVTLRCSPRSGDLSVYWYQQSLDQGLQFLIQYYNGEERAKGNILERFSAQQFPDLHSELNLSSLELGDSALYFCASSVGVHTGELFFGEGSRLTVL.

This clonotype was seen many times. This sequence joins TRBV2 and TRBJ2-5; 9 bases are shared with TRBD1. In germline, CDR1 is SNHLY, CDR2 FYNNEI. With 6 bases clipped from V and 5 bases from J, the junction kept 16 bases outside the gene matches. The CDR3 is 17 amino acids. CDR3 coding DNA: TGTGCCAGCAGGAAGAAAGCAGGGGACAGGGTGAACGAGACCCAGTACTTC. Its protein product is CASRKKAGDRVNETQYF.

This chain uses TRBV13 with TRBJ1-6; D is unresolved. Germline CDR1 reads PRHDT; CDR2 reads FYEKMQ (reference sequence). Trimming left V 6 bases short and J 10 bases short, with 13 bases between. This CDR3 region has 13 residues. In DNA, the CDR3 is TGTGCCAGCAGTCTAGAACATAGCTCACCCCTCCACTTT. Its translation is CASSLEHSSPLHF.

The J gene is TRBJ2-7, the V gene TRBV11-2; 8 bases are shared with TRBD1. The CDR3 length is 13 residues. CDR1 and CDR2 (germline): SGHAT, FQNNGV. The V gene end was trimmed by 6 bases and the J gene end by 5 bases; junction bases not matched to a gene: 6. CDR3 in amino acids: CASSSDRAHEQYF. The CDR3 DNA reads TGTGCCAGCAGTTCGGACAGGGCCCACGAGCAGTACTTC.

The CDR3 DNA is TGTGCCAGCAGCCCCTGGGGCCCGTTGGAGACCCAGTACTTC. It codes for CASSPWGPLETQYF. The chain carries TRBV7-2 and TRBJ2-5; the D gene is possibly TRBD1 (5 bases). Germline V gives CDR1 SGHTA, CDR2 FQGNSA. Trimming removed 5 bases at V and 5 bases at J, with 15 bases between. The CDR3 sequence is 14 residues long.

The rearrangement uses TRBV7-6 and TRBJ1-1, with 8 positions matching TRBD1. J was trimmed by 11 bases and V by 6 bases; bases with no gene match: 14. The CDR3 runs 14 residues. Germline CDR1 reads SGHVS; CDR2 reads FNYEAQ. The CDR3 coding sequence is TGTGCCAGCAGTTTGAGGGGGCTACAGGGGGGCGCTTTCTTT. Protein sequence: CASSLRGLQGGAFF.

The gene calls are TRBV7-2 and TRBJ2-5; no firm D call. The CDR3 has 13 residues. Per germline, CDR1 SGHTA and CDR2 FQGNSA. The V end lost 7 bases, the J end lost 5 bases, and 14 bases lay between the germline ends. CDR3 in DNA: TGTGCCAGCACGCCTAGGCGCGAGGAGACCCAGTACTTC. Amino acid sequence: CASTPRREETQYF. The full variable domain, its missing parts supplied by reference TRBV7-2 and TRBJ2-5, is GAGVSQSPSNKVTEKGKDVELRCDPISGHTALYWYRQSLGQGLEFLIYFQGNSAPDKSGLPSDRFSAERTGGSVSTLTIQRTQQEDSAVYLCASTPRREETQYFGPGTRLLVL.

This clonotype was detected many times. Written as DNA, the CDR3 is TGTGCCAGCAGCCCCGGAACTAGCGGGATCGAAGAGACCCAGTACTTC. Translated, it gives CASSPGTSGIEETQYF. The genes are TRBV11-2 and TRBJ2-5; TRBD2 matches 10 bases. Germline V CDR1 and CDR2: SGHAT, FQNNGV. The CDR3 consists of 16 residues. V gave up 5 bases and J gave up 3 bases; unmatched junction bases: 9.

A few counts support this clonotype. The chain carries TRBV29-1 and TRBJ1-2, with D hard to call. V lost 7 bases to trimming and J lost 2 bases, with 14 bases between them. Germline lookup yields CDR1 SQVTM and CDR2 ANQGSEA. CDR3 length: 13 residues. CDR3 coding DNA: TGCAGCGCTGGCCCGGACGGAAACTATGGCTACACCTTC. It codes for CSAGPDGNYGYTF.

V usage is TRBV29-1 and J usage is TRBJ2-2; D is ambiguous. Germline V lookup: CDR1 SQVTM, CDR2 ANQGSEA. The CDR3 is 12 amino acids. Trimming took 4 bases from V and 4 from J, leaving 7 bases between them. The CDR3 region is CSVAVSTGELFF. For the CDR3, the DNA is TGCAGCGTTGCGGTCAGCACCGGGGAGCTGTTTTTT.

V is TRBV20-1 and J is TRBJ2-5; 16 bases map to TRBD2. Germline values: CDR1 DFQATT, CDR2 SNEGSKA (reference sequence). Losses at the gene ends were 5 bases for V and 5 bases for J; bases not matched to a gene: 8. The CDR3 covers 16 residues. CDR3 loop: CSAPGTSGRVWETQYF. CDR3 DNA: TGCAGTGCTCCCGGGACTAGCGGGAGGGTTTGGGAGACCCAGTACTTC.

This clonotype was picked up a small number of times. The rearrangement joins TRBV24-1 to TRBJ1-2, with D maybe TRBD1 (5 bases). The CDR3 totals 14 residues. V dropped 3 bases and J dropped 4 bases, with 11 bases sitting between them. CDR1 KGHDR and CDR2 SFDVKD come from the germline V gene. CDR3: CATSDPTVPYGYTF. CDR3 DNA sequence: TGTGCCACCAGTGATCCGACAGTCCCCTATGGCTACACCTTC.

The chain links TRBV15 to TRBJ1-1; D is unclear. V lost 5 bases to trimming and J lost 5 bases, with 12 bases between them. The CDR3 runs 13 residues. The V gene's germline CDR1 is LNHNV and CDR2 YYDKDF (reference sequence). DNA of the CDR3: TGTGCCACCAGCCGCGGACGGCCGACTGAAGCTTTCTTT. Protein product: CATSRGRPTEAFF.

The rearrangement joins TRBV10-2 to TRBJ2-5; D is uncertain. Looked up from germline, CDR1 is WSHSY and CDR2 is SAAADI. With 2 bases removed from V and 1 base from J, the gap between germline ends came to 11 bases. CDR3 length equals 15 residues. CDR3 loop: CASSEDLGGQETQYF. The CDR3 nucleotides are TGCGCCAGCAGTGAGGACTTGGGTGGCCAAGAGACCCAGTACTTC.

Here the CDR3 reads CASGVGYEQGTNQPQHF. CDR3 bases: TGTGCCTCCGGAGTCGGGTACGAGCAGGGAACAAATCAGCCCCAGCATTTT. The rearrangement joins TRBV2 to TRBJ1-5; D is possibly TRBD1 (5 bases). The germline CDR1 and CDR2 sequences are SNHLY and FYNNEI. The germline V and J ends were trimmed by 11 bases and 4 bases, with 27 bases remaining between them. This CDR3 comprises 17 residues.

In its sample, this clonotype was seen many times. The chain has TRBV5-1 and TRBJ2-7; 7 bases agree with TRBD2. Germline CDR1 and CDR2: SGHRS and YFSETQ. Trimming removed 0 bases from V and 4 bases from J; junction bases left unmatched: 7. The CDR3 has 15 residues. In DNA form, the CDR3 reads TGCGCCAGCAGCTTGGCGCAGCGGGAAAGATACGAGCAGTACTTC. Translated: CASSLAQRERYEQYF.

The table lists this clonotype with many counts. CDR3 DNA sequence: TGCAGTGCTAGACCGTCGACAAAGAACACTGAAGCTTTCTTT. This encodes CSARPSTKNTEAFF. The chain links TRBV20-1 to TRBJ1-1, with D hard to call. Germline V gives CDR1 DFQATT, CDR2 SNEGSKA (reference sequence). The V gene lost 2 bases and the J gene lost 1 base, with 11 bases spanning the gap. This CDR3 has 14 residues.

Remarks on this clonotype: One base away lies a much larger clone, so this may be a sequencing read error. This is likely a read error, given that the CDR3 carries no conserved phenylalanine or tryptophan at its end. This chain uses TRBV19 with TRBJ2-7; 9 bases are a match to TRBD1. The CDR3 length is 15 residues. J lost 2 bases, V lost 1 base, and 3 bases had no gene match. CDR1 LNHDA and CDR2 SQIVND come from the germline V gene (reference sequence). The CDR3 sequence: CASSIARQGAYEQYL. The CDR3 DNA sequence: TGTGCCAGTAGTATAGCCCGACAGGGGGCCTACGAGCAGTACCTC.

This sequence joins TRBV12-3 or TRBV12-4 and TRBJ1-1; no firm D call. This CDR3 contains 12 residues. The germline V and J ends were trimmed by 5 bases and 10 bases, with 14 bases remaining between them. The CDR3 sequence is CASSRGPRGAFF. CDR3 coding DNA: TGTGCCAGCAGTCGAGGGCCGCGCGGAGCTTTCTTT.

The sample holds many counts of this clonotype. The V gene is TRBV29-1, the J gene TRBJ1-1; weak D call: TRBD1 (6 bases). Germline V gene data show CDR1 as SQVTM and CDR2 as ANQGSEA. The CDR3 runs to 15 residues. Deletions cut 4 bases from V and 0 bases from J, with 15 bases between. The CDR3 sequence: CSVVGRQAMNTEAFF. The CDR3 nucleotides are TGCAGCGTTGTGGGTAGACAGGCTATGAACACTGAAGCTTTCTTT. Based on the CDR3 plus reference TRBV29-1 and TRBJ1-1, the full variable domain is SAVISQKPSRDICQRGTSLTIQCQVDSQVTMMFWYRQQPGQSLTLIATANQGSEATYESGFVIDKFPISRPNLTFSTLTVSNMSPEDSSIYLCSVVGRQAMNTEAFFGQGTRLTVV.